Each of the 18 T cell receptor beta chains below was sequenced from the same sample in a study of T cell changes during pregnancy in multiple sclerosis. Using immunoSEQ multiplex PCR, the repertoire was profiled, and TCRdb retains in-frame clones only, with some absent. Of tens of thousands of clones listed, more than 85% are singletons. The source material was CD4+ T cells from peripheral blood mononuclear cells, sampled after pregnancy. The receptors shown here come from a female donor in good health, enrolled as a control in a pregnancy study.

This chain connects TRBV30 to TRBJ1-2, with 8 bases aligning to TRBD1. The CDR3 spans 17 residues. V gave up 2 bases and J gave up 4 bases; unmatched junction bases: 15. Per the germline V gene, CDR1 is GTSNPN and CDR2 is SVGIG (reference sequence). The CDR3, as DNA: TGTGCCTGGAGTCCCGACTTTACAGGGGGATCGACCTATGGCTACACCTTC. Its translation is CAWSPDFTGGSTYGYTF.

This clone showed up just a few times. V is TRBV19 and J is TRBJ1-1; unclear D gene. Trimming cost V 4 bases and J 4 bases, with 13 bases left between them. From germline, CDR1 is LNHDA and CDR2 SQIVND (reference sequence). The CDR3 consists of 14 residues. The chain's CDR3 is CASSSGQMRTEAFF. As DNA, the CDR3 is TGTGCCAGTAGTAGTGGGCAGATGCGCACTGAAGCTTTCTTT.

The V call is TRBV7-2, the J call TRBJ1-2; D gene uncertain. The CDR3 spans 14 residues. Deletions cut 2 bases from V and 1 base from J, with 8 bases between. The germline V gene encodes CDR1 SGHTA and CDR2 FQGNSA. In nucleotides, the CDR3 is TGTGCCAGCAGCTTACCGGGTTTTAACTATGGCTACACCTTC. This codes for CASSLPGFNYGYTF.

Of note for this clone: Relative to the germline gene, one junction end is altered; a read error may explain this. This sequence joins TRBV7-7 and TRBJ2-1; 9 bases fit TRBD2. CDR3 size: 17 residues. Per the germline V gene, CDR1 is SSHAT and CDR2 is FNYEAQ (reference sequence). This CDR3 is CASSLGAGGLFYNEQFF. The CDR3 DNA follows: TGTGCTAGCAGCTTAGGAGCGGGAGGCCTCTTCTACAATGAGCAGTTCTTC. The variable domain in full, with the rest retrieved from reference TRBV7-7 and TRBJ2-1, is GAGVSQSPRYKVTKRGQDVTLRCDPISSHATLYWYQQALGQGPEFLTYFNYEAQPDKSGLPSDRFSAERPEGSISTLTIQRTEQRDSAMYRCASSLGAGGLFYNEQFFGPGTRLTVL.

The rearrangement links TRBV27 to TRBJ2-4; D ambiguous. Trimming removed 5 bases at V and 6 bases at J, with 17 bases between. CDR1 is MNHEY and CDR2 is SMNVEV in the germline V gene (reference sequence). The CDR3 is 15 amino acids. In DNA, the CDR3 is TGTGCCAGCAGTCCTTCCCTGAGACTCGGAAACATTCAGTACTTC. Translated: CASSPSLRLGNIQYF.

The chain uses TRBV7-2 and TRBJ1-3, with TRBD1 identical over 11 bases. J was trimmed by 4 bases and V by 5 bases; bases with no gene match: 10. The CDR3 consists of 17 residues. CDR1 is SGHTA, CDR2 FQGNSA, per germline. The CDR3 loop reads CASSLLAGTGGGNTIYF. DNA of the CDR3: TGTGCCAGCAGCCTTCTGGCCGGGACAGGGGGGGGAAACACCATATATTTT. Full variable domain (outside the CDR3, taken from reference TRBV7-2 and TRBJ1-3): GAGVSQSPSNKVTEKGKDVELRCDPISGHTALYWYRQSLGQGLEFLIYFQGNSAPDKSGLPSDRFSAERTGGSVSTLTIQRTQQEDSAVYLCASSLLAGTGGGNTIYFGEGSWLTVV.

The gene calls are TRBV11-2 and TRBJ2-2, with 10 bases fitting TRBD2. The CDR3 extends over 15 amino acids. V shed 7 bases and J 7 bases; nucleotides not matched to a gene: 9. CDR1 and CDR2 from the germline V gene are SGHAT and FQNNGV. The CDR3 region is CASTPSGRMVGELFF. The CDR3 nucleotides are TGTGCCAGCACACCTAGCGGGAGAATGGTCGGGGAGCTGTTTTTT.

This chain connects TRBV7-9 to TRBJ2-3, with a weak D call TRBD2 (6 bases). The V and J ends lost 6 bases and 8 bases respectively, with 12 bases between them. Germline loops: CDR1 SEHNR, CDR2 FQNEAQ (reference sequence). The CDR3 has 12 amino acids. The CDR3 DNA reads as TGTGCCAGCAGGAAGACGGAGGGTACGCAGTATTTT. Translated, it gives CASRKTEGTQYF. Supplemented by reference TRBV7-9 and TRBJ2-3, the full variable domain reads DTGVSQNPRHKITKRGQNVTFRCDPISEHNRLYWYRQTLGQGPEFLTYFQNEAQLEKSRLLSDRFSAERPKGSFSTLEIQRTEQGDSAMYLCASRKTEGTQYFGPGTRLTVL.

The chain is built from TRBV5-4 and TRBJ2-7; 7 nucleotides match TRBD1. The CDR3 has 14 residues. The V segment lost 3 bases and the J segment 2 bases; nucleotides outside the gene matches: 5. Germline CDR1 SGHNT, CDR2 YYREEE (reference sequence). The CDR3 bases are TGTGCCAGCAGCTGGGGACAGTTTCCCTACGAGCAGTACTTC. It translates to CASSWGQFPYEQYF.

The chain couples TRBV19 to TRBJ2-2; no definite D call. Trimming pared 7 bases from V and 2 bases from J, leaving 11 bases between. This CDR3 contains 14 residues. CDR1 is LNHDA, CDR2 SQIVND, per germline (reference sequence). CDR3 protein: CASIQTPNTGELFF. Written as DNA, the CDR3 is TGTGCCAGTATCCAGACACCCAACACCGGGGAGCTGTTTTTT.

The chain links TRBV18 to TRBJ2-1; TRBD2 agrees at 7 bases. Germline V gene sequence: CDR1 KGHSH, CDR2 LQKENI. Losses at the gene ends were 4 bases for V and 4 bases for J; bases not matched to a gene: 7. The CDR3 runs to 15 residues. The CDR3 region has the DNA TGTGCCAGCTCACTGGGACTAACCCCGTACAATGAGCAGTTCTTC. Amino acid sequence: CASSLGLTPYNEQFF.

This chain joins TRBV11-3 and TRBJ2-7, with 9 bases identical to TRBD1. With V trimmed by 0 bases and J by 3 bases, 6 bases remained unmatched. The CDR3 totals 16 residues. Germline V gene lookup returns CDR1 SGHNT and CDR2 YENEEA. The CDR3 protein is CASSLDLTGGVYEQYF. CDR3 DNA: TGTGCCAGCAGCTTAGATCTTACAGGGGGCGTCTACGAGCAGTACTTC.

This chain links TRBV28 with TRBJ1-1, with 7 positions matching TRBD1. CDR1 and CDR2 from the germline V gene are MDHEN and SYDVKM. The CDR3 contains 17 residues. V gave up 7 bases and J gave up 5 bases; unmatched junction bases: 19. The CDR3 region has the DNA TGTGCCAGCAACCCTTTTAGTAGGGGGCGCGAGAAGACTGAAGCTTTCTTT. Translated, it gives CASNPFSRGREKTEAFF.

This chain links TRBV11-2 with TRBJ1-1; D remains unclear. The V gene's germline CDR1 is SGHAT and CDR2 FQNNGV. Between the trimmed V and J ends, which lost 4 bases and 12 bases, there was a span of 21 bases. The CDR3 sequence is 14 residues long. CDR3 amino acids: CASSSLTRSGLTFF. The CDR3 coding sequence is TGTGCCAGCAGCTCGTTGACCAGATCGGGGTTGACTTTCTTT.

The genes are TRBV28 and TRBJ1-3; D is perhaps TRBD1 (5 bases). V was cut by 9 bases and J by 0 bases, with 9 bases left in between. CDR1 and CDR2 (germline): MDHEN, SYDVKM. The CDR3 runs 13 residues. The CDR3 nucleotides read TGTGCCAGTAGACAGAACTCTGGAAACACCATATATTTT. Translating it yields CASRQNSGNTIYF.

The chain couples TRBV6-1 to TRBJ1-5, with D perhaps TRBD1 (5 bases). The V end lost 7 bases, the J end lost 4 bases, and 11 bases lay between the germline ends. The length of the CDR3 is 13 residues. CDR1 is MNHNS and CDR2 is SASEGT in the germline V gene. The CDR3 loop reads CASIREGNQPQHF. The DNA of the CDR3 is TGTGCCAGCATACGGGAGGGGAATCAGCCCCAGCATTTT.

The chain joins TRBV4-3 to TRBJ2-2, with 9 positions matching TRBD2. The CDR3 is 16 amino acids. CDR1 and CDR2 from the germline V gene are LGHNA and YSLEER. Germline trimming cut 2 bases from V and 5 bases from J; bases unmatched to any gene: 6. The CDR3 loop is CASSQIAGAGTGELFF. CDR3 DNA sequence: TGCGCCAGCAGCCAAATAGCGGGAGCGGGTACCGGGGAGCTGTTTTTT.

This clone was detected only a few times. The chain employs TRBV19 and TRBJ1-3; D may be TRBD1 (6 bases). Germline assignment: CDR1 LNHDA and CDR2 SQIVND (reference sequence). V gave up 8 bases and J gave up 0 bases, with 11 bases separating them. This CDR3 spans 14 amino acids. CDR3 nucleotides: TGTGCCAGTCAAGGGGGTAGCTCTGGAAACACCATATATTTT. It codes for CASQGGSSGNTIYF.